These 4 T cell receptor beta chains came from one sample sequenced in a study of blood T cell repertoires in COVID-19. Sequencing was performed with immunoSEQ multiplex PCR; in TCRdb, only in-frame clones are kept and a portion is missing. The repertoire has 70,000 to 85,000 clones, around 86% of them found once; the top ten carry 1.5% to 2%. Sequencing used peripheral blood. Receptors were obtained from a woman in her sixties or seventies with acute or convalescent COVID-19.

The genes are TRBV2 and TRBJ1-6, with D perhaps TRBD1 (5 bases). CDR1 SNHLY and CDR2 FYNNEI come from the germline V gene. CDR3 length equals 13 residues. Trimming stripped 3 bases from V and 7 bases from J, with 7 bases between. The CDR3, as DNA: TGTGCCAGCAGTGAGGGGCCAAATTCACCCCTCCACTTT. Translated, it gives CASSEGPNSPLHF.

The chain uses TRBV6-4 and TRBJ2-6; D is unclear. Per the germline V gene, CDR1 is MRHNA and CDR2 is SNTAGT. Trimming removed 6 bases from V and 0 bases from J, with 9 bases in between. There are 15 residues in the CDR3. The DNA of the CDR3 is TGTGCCAGCAGAGATGAGGCCTCTGGGGCCAACGTCCTGACTTTC. Translating it yields CASRDEASGANVLTF.

The chain recombines TRBV19 with TRBJ2-1; weak D call: TRBD1 (6 bases). The CDR3 covers 16 residues. V was shortened by 3 bases and J by 0 bases, with 12 bases between the two germline ends. The germline V gene encodes CDR1 LNHDA and CDR2 SQIVND (reference sequence). CDR3 in amino acids: CASSIIRGGSYNEQFF. The CDR3 nucleotides read TGTGCCAGTAGTATCATCAGGGGTGGCTCCTACAATGAGCAGTTCTTC.

The gene calls are TRBV28 and TRBJ1-1, with D possibly TRBD1 on 6 matching bases. Germline V gene sequence: CDR1 MDHEN, CDR2 SYDVKM. Trimming removed 6 bases at V and 10 bases at J, with 18 bases between. This CDR3 has 13 residues. The chain's CDR3 is CASRTWRGTRAFF. CDR3 in DNA: TGTGCCAGCAGGACTTGGAGGGGGACTAGAGCTTTCTTT.